The source of this T cell receptor beta chain is a study of response to subunit inactivated influenza vaccine. Via MiXCR, TCRdb re-called the RT-PCR reads, giving one row per CDR3 protein. The sample holds more than 450,000 distinct CDR3 sequences; 10% to 15% are singletons and the top ten take approximately 10%. V lost 6 bases and J 0 bases, leaving 9 bases between the germline ends. This CDR3 region has 13 residues. The germline V gene has CDR1 SQVTM and CDR2 ANQGSEA. For this clonotype: The antigen is not known.

Study results and caveats: Seasonal influenza vaccination, on each occasion, was suggested by the authors to recruit few new T cells.

The sample was PBMCs from blood, taken on the day of vaccination. The receptor was derived from a man aged 50 to 60 who received an inactivated influenza vaccine. The rearrangement links TRBV29-1 to TRBJ2-4, with D perhaps TRBD2 (6 bases). The CDR3 spells CSVLGLAKNIQYF. CDR3 nucleotide sequence: TGCAGCGTGCTGGGACTAGCCAAAAACATTCAGTACTTC.